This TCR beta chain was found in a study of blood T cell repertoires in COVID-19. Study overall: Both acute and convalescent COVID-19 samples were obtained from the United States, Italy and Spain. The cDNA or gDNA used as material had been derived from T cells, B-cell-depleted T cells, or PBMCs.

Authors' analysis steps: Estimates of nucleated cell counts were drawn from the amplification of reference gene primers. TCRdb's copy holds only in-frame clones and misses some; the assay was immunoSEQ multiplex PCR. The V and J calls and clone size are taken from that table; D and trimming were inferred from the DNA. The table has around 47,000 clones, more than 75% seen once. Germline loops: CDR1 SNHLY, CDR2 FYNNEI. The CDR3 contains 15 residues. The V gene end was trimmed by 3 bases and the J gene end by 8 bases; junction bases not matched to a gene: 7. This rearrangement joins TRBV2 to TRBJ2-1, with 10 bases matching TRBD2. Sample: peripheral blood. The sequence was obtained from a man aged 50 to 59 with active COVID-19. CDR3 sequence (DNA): TGTGCCAGCAGTGAGAGAGCGGGAGGGGGGGATGAGCAGTTCTTC. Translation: CASSERAGGGDEQFF.